A single sample is the source of the 10 T cell receptor beta chains below, sequenced in a study of cytomegalovirus exposure and HLA in healthy donors. Use of 60 Vbeta and 13 Jbeta primers characterized the PCR. The data were produced by immunoSEQ multiplex PCR, yet TCRdb's version contains in-frame clones alone and is incomplete. The table has some 96,000 clones, about 75% seen once. Input material: PBMCs. These receptors came from a middle-aged man in good health and CMV-seropositive.

This clone turned up a few times. The chain couples TRBV6-5 to TRBJ1-1; D possibly corresponds to TRBD1 (6 bases). The V gene's germline CDR1 is MNHEY and CDR2 SVGAGI. The CDR3 loop spans 11 amino acids. Trimming shortened V by 7 bases and J by 3 bases, and 6 bases separated the two germline ends. CDR3 nucleotides: TGTGCCAGCACAGGGGACACTGAAGCTTTCTTT. Protein product: CASTGDTEAFF.

The rearrangement uses TRBV19 and TRBJ2-1; 7 bases match TRBD1. The CDR3 has 15 amino acids. V was clipped by 5 bases and J by 0 bases; unmatched bases: 4. Germline-derived CDR1 and CDR2 are LNHDA and SQIVND (reference sequence). The CDR3 nucleotides read TGTGCCAGTAGTCTGACAGGGAGCTCCTACAATGAGCAGTTCTTC. This encodes CASSLTGSSYNEQFF.

V and J are TRBV7-6 and TRBJ2-1; the D gene is possibly TRBD2 (6 bases). The CDR3 loop spans 13 amino acids. Trimming removed 0 bases from V and 10 bases from J, with 10 bases in between. The germline V gene has CDR1 SGHVS and CDR2 FNYEAQ. The CDR3 loop reads CASSLASGLEQFF. Written as DNA, the CDR3 is TGTGCCAGCAGCTTAGCTAGCGGCCTGGAGCAGTTCTTC.

The gene calls are TRBV29-1 and TRBJ2-1; 8 nucleotides agree with TRBD2. This CDR3 spans 15 amino acids. Germline V CDR1 and CDR2: SQVTM, ANQGSEA. J gave up 7 bases and V 7 bases, and 15 bases lay outside the gene matches. The CDR3 region has the DNA TGCAGCGCTCCCCTCGGGGGGGCGAACTCTAATGAGCAGTTCTTC. The encoded protein is CSAPLGGANSNEQFF.

The chain recombines TRBV9 with TRBJ1-1; a possible D gene is TRBD1 (5 bases). The germline V and J ends were trimmed by 6 bases and 10 bases, with 16 bases remaining between them. Per the germline V gene, CDR1 is SGDLS and CDR2 is YYNGEE. The CDR3 covers 12 residues. The CDR3 DNA is TGTGCCAGCAACCCTGTGGGGGAGGGAGCTTTCTTT. Its translation is CASNPVGEGAFF.

This chain uses TRBV29-1 with TRBJ1-2; D unclear. Trimming shortened V by 7 bases and J by 7 bases, and 19 bases separated the two germline ends. Germline V gene sequence: CDR1 SQVTM, CDR2 ANQGSEA. CDR3 length: 13 amino acids. CDR3 DNA sequence: TGCAGCGCCTCCGAGTTGGGGAGCTGTGGCTACACCTTC. Its protein product is CSASELGSCGYTF. Filled out from reference TRBV29-1 and TRBJ1-2, the complete variable domain reads SAVISQKPSRDICQRGTSLTIQCQVDSQVTMMFWYRQQPGQSLTLIATANQGSEATYESGFVIDKFPISRPNLTFSTLTVSNMSPEDSSIYLCSASELGSCGYTFGSGTRLTVV.

The V call is TRBV6-1, the J call TRBJ1-6, with 8 positions matching TRBD1. Germline lookup yields CDR1 MNHNS and CDR2 SASEGT. The CDR3 is 15 residues long. The ends lost 5 bases at V and 9 bases at J; junction bases unmatched: 9. The CDR3 region is CASSQQGEMGSPLHF. In DNA, the CDR3 is TGTGCCAGCAGTCAACAGGGGGAAATGGGTTCACCCCTCCACTTT.

The gene calls are TRBV12-5 and TRBJ2-7; maybe TRBD2 (7 bases). CDR1 is LGHNT, CDR2 FRNRAP, per germline. The CDR3 is 15 amino acids. V was shortened by 3 bases and J by 0 bases, with 12 bases between the two germline ends. CDR3 in amino acids: CASGLTGGYSYEQYF. The CDR3 coding sequence is TGTGCTAGTGGTTTAACGGGGGGCTACTCCTACGAGCAGTACTTC. Combining the CDR3 with reference TRBV12-5 and TRBJ2-7 gives the whole variable domain DARVTQTPRHKVTEMGQEVTMRCQPILGHNTVFWYRQTMMQGLELLAYFRNRAPLDDSGMPKDRFSAEMPDATLATLKIQPSEPRDSAVYFCASGLTGGYSYEQYFGPGTRLTVT.

This chain connects TRBV2 to TRBJ2-1, with D possibly matching TRBD1 (6 bases). Germline V gene data show CDR1 as SNHLY and CDR2 as FYNNEI. V gave up 4 bases and J gave up 4 bases, with 11 bases separating them. The CDR3 totals 14 residues. The chain's CDR3 is CASSGQEIYNEQFF. CDR3 nucleotides: TGTGCCAGCAGTGGACAGGAGATTTACAATGAGCAGTTCTTC. Together with reference TRBV2 and TRBJ2-1, the CDR3 gives the full variable domain: EPEVTQTPSHQVTQMGQEVILRCVPISNHLYFYWYRQILGQKVEFLVSFYNNEISEKSEIFDDQFSVERPDGSNFTLKIRSTKLEDSAMYFCASSGQEIYNEQFFGPGTRLTVL.

This chain connects TRBV9 to TRBJ2-5; 9 nucleotides match TRBD2. The CDR3 is 16 amino acids. The trim removed 4 bases at V and 1 base at J, leaving 8 bases unmatched. In germline, CDR1 is SGDLS, CDR2 YYNGEE. The CDR3 loop reads CASSLGGGGLQETQYF. CDR3 nucleotides: TGTGCCAGCAGCCTCGGCGGGGGGGGGCTCCAAGAGACCCAGTACTTC.